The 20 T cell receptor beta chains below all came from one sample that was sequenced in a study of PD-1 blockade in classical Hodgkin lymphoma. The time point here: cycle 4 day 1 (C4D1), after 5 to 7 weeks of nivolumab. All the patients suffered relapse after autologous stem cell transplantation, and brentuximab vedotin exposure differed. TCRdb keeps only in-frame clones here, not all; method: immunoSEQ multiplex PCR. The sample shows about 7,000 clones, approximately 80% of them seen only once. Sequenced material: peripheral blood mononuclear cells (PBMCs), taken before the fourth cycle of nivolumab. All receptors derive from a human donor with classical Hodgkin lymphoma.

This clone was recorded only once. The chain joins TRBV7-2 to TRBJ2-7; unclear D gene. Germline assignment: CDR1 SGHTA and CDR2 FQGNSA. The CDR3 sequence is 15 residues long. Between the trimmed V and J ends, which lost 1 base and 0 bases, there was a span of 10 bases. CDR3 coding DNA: TGTGCCAGCAGCTTAGACCCTAGAACCTCCTACGAGCAGTACTTC. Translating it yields CASSLDPRTSYEQYF. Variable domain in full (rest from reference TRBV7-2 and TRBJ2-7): GAGVSQSPSNKVTEKGKDVELRCDPISGHTALYWYRQSLGQGLEFLIYFQGNSAPDKSGLPSDRFSAERTGGSVSTLTIQRTQQEDSAVYLCASSLDPRTSYEQYFGPGTRLTVT.

CDR3 nucleotides: TGTGCCAGCAGCTTAGGACAGGGCTACGAGCAGTACTTC. Translating gives CASSLGQGYEQYF. This chain joins TRBV9 and TRBJ2-7; TRBD1 agrees at 8 bases. The junction had 3 bases not matched to a gene; V was cut back by 4 bases and J by 3 bases. Germline CDR1 and CDR2: SGDLS and YYNGEE. The CDR3 is 13 amino acids.

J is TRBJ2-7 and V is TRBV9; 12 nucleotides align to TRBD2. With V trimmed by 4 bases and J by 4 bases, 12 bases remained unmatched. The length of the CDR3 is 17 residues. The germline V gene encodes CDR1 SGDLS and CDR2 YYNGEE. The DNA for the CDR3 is TGTGCCAGCAGCCAGGGGGGTGGACTAGCGGGATTTTACGAGCAGTACTTC. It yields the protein CASSQGGGLAGFYEQYF.

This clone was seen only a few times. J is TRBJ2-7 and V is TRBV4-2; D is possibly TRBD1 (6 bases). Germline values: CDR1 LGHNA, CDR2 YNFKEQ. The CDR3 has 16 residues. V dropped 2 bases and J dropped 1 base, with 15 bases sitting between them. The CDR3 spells CASSQSWLGASYEQYF. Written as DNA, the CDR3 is TGTGCCAGCAGCCAATCTTGGCTGGGGGCTTCCTACGAGCAGTACTTC.

The DNA of the CDR3 is TGTGCCAGCAGCCAAGGGACAGCGACGCATGAGCAGTTCTTC. Its protein is CASSQGTATHEQFF. The V gene is TRBV4-2, the J gene TRBJ2-1; a weak D match, TRBD1 (6 bases). The V gene lost 1 base and the J gene lost 8 bases, with 12 bases spanning the gap. The CDR3 has 14 amino acids. Germline CDR1 LGHNA, CDR2 YNFKEQ.

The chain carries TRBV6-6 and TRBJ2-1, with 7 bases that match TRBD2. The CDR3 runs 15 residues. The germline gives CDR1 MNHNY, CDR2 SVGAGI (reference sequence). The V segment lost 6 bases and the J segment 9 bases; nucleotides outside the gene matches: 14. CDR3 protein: CASRMSGTQLPEQFF. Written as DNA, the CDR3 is TGTGCCAGCAGGATGAGCGGGACCCAACTTCCTGAGCAGTTCTTC.

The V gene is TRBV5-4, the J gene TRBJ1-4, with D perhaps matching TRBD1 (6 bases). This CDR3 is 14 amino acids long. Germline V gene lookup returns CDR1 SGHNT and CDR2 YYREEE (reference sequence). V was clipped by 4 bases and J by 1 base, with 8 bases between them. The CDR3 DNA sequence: TGTGCCAGCAGCCGGACAGTAACTAATGAAAAACTGTTTTTT. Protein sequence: CASSRTVTNEKLFF.

CDR3 sequence: CASSENTEAFF. The DNA for the CDR3 is TGTGCCAGCAGTGAGAACACTGAAGCTTTCTTT. J is TRBJ1-1 and V is TRBV28; the D is unclear. Trimming left V 5 bases short and J 1 base short, with 2 bases between. Looked up from germline, CDR1 is MDHEN and CDR2 is SYDVKM. The CDR3 consists of 11 residues.

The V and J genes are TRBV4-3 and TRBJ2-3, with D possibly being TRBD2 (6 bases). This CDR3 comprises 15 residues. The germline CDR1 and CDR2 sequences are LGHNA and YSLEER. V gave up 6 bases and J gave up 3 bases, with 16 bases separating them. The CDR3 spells CASSLSGSGTDTQYF. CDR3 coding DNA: TGCGCCAGCAGTCTTAGCGGCTCAGGGACAGATACGCAGTATTTT.

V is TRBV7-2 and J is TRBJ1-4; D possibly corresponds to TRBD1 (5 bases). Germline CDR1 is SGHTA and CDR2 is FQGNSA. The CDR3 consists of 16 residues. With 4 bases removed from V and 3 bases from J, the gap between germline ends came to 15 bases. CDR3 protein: CASSSPTPGANEKLFF. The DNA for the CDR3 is TGTGCCAGCAGCTCACCGACCCCGGGGGCTAATGAAAAACTGTTTTTT.

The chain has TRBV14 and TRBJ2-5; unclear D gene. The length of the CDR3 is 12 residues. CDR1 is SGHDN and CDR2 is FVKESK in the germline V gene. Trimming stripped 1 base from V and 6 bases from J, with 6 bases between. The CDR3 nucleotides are TGTGCCAGCAGCCAAGGCGGCCAGACCCAGTACTTC. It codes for CASSQGGQTQYF.

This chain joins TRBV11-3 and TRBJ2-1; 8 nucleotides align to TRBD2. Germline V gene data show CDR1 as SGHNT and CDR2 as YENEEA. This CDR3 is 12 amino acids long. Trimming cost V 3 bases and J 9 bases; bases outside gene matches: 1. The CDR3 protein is CASSFAGGEQFF. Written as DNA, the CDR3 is TGTGCCAGCAGCTTCGCGGGAGGTGAGCAGTTCTTC.

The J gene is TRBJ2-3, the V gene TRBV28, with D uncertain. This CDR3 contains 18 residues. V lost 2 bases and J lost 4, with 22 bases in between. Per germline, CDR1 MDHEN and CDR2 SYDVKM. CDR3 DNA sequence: TGTGCCAGCAGTTTAATGTGGTTAACAGAACGTGCCCCAGATACGCAGTATTTT. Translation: CASSLMWLTERAPDTQYF.

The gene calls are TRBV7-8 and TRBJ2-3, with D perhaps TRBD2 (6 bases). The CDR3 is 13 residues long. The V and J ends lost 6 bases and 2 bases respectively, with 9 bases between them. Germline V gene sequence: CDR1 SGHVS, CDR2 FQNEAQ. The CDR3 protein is CASRRDFTDTQYF. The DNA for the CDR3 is TGTGCCAGCAGGCGGGACTTCACAGATACGCAGTATTTT.

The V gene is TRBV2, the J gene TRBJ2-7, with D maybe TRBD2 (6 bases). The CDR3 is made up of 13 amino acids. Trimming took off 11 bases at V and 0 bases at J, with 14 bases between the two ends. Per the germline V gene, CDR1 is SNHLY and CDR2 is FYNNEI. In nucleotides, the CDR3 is TGTGCCGGCTCCGGGGGAATCTCCTACGAGCAGTACTTC. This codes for CAGSGGISYEQYF.

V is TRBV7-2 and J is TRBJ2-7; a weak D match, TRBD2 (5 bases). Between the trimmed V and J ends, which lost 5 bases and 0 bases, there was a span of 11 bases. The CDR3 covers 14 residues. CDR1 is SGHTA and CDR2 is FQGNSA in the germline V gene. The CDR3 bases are TGTGCCAGCAGCCATATGGGGAGCTCCTACGAGCAGTACTTC. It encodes CASSHMGSSYEQYF.

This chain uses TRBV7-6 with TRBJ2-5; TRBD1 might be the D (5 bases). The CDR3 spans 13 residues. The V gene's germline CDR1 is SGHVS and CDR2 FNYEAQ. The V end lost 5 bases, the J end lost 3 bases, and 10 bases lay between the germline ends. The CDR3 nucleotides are TGTGCCAGCAGCCTAGGACACGAAGAGACCCAGTACTTC. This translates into CASSLGHEETQYF. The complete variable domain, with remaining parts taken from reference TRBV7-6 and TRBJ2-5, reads GAGVSQSPRYKVTKRGQDVALRCDPISGHVSLYWYRQALGQGPEFLTYFNYEAQQDKSGLPNDRFSAERPEGSISTLTIQRTEQRDSAMYRCASSLGHEETQYFGPGTRLLVL.

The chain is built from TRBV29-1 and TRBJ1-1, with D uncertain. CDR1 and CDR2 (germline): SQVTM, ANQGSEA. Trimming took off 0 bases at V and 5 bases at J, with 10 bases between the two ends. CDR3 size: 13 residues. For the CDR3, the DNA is TGCAGCGTTGAAGACCCCAGTAAGACTGAAGCTTTCTTT. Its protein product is CSVEDPSKTEAFF.

The CDR3 region is CASSLFSNPKNTEAFF. CDR3 sequence (DNA): TGTGCCAGCAGTTTATTCTCGAACCCTAAGAACACTGAAGCTTTCTTT. V gene TRBV27 combines with J gene TRBJ1-1; D gene ambiguous. CDR3 length: 16 amino acids. V shed 1 base and J shed 1 base, with 13 bases lying between them. The germline V gene has CDR1 MNHEY and CDR2 SMNVEV (reference sequence).

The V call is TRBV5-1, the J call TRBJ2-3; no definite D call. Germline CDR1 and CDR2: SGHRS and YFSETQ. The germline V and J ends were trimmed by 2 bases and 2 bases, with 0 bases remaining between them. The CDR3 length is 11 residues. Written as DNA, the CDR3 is TGCGCCAGCAGCTTCACAGATACGCAGTATTTT. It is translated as CASSFTDTQYF.